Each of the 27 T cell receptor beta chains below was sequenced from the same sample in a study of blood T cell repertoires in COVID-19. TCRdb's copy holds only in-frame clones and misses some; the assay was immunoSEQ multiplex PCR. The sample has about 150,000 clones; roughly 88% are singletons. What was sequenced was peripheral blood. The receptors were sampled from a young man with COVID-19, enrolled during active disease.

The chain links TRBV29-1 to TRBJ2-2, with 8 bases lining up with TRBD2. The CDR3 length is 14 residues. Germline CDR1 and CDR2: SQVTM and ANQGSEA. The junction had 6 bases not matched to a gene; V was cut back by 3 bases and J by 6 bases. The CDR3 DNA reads TGCAGCGTTGAGGCCGGGAGGGTTTCCGGGGAGCTGTTTTTT. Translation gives CSVEAGRVSGELFF.

This CDR3 is CASGSGTSAYNEQFF. DNA of the CDR3: TGTGCCAGCGGGTCCGGGACTAGCGCATACAATGAGCAGTTCTTC. The chain is built from TRBV27 and TRBJ2-1; TRBD2 aligns across 10 bases. The CDR3 totals 15 residues. V lost 8 bases and J lost 4; bases outside the gene matches: 8. Germline V gene lookup returns CDR1 MNHEY and CDR2 SMNVEV (reference sequence).

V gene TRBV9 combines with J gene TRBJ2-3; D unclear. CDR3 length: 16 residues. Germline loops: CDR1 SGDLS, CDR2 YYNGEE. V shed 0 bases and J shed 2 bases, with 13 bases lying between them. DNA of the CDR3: TGTGCCAGCAGCGTAGGCGACGGAGTACTCACAGATACGCAGTATTTT. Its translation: CASSVGDGVLTDTQYF.

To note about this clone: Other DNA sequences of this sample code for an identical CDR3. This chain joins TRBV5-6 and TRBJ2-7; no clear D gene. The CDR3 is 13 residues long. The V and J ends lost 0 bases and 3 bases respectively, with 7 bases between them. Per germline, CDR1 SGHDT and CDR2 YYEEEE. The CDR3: CASSLGSGYEQYF. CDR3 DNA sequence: TGTGCCAGCAGCTTGGGGTCCGGCTACGAGCAGTACTTC.

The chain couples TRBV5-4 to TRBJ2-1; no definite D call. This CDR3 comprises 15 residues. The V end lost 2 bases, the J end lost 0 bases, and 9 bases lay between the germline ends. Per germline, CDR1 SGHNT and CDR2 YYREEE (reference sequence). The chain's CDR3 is CASSFPGGSYNEQFF. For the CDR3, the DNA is TGTGCCAGCAGCTTCCCCGGCGGCTCCTACAATGAGCAGTTCTTC. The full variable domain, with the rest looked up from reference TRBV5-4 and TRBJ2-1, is ETGVTQSPTHLIKTRGQQVTLRCSSQSGHNTVSWYQQALGQGPQFIFQYYREEENGRGNFPPRFSGLQFPNYSSELNVNALELDDSALYLCASSFPGGSYNEQFFGPGTRLTVL.

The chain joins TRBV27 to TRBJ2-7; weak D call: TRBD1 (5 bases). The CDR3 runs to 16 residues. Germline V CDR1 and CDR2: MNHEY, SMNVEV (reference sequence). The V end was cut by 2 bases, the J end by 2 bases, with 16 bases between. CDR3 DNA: TGTGCCAGCAGTTTAGGGCAGGGCCCAAGGACCTACGAGCAGTACTTC. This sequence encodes CASSLGQGPRTYEQYF.

CDR3 DNA sequence: TGTGCCAGCAGTGGACTAGGGGAGAATGAGCAGTTCTTC. Amino acids: CASSGLGENEQFF. The rearrangement joins TRBV2 to TRBJ2-1; possible D gene TRBD2, 6 bases. This CDR3 has 13 residues. Germline V gene lookup returns CDR1 SNHLY and CDR2 FYNNEI. Trimming shortened V by 4 bases and J by 7 bases, and 11 bases separated the two germline ends.

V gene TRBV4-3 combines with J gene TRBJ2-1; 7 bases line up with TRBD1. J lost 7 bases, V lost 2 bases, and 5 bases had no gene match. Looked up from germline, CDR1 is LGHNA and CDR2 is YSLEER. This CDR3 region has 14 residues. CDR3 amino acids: CASSQSYRGNEQFF. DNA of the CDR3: TGCGCCAGCAGCCAATCTTACAGGGGAAATGAGCAGTTCTTC.

CDR3 nucleotides: TGTGCCAGCAGCACCGGGACTAGATTCTACGAGCAGTACTTC. Its protein is CASSTGTRFYEQYF. The chain uses TRBV7-6 and TRBJ2-7, with 8 bases identical to TRBD2. The V gene's germline CDR1 is SGHVS and CDR2 FNYEAQ. There are 14 residues in the CDR3. V lost 5 bases, J lost 3 bases, and 6 bases stayed unmatched.

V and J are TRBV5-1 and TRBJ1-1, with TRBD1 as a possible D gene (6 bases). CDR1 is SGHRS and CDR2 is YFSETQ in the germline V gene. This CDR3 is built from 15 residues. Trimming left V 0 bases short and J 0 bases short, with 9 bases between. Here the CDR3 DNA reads TGCGCCAGCAGCTTGGGGGCAGGGGTGAACACTGAAGCTTTCTTT. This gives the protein CASSLGAGVNTEAFF.

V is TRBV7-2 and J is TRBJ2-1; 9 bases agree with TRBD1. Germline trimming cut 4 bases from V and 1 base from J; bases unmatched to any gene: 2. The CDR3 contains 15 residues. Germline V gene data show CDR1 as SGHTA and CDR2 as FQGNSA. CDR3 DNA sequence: TGTGCCAGCAGCTCAGACAGGGGGTCCTACAATGAGCAGTTCTTC. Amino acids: CASSSDRGSYNEQFF. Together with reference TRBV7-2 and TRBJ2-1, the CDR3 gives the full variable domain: GAGVSQSPSNKVTEKGKDVELRCDPISGHTALYWYRQSLGQGLEFLIYFQGNSAPDKSGLPSDRFSAERTGGSVSTLTIQRTQQEDSAVYLCASSSDRGSYNEQFFGPGTRLTVL.

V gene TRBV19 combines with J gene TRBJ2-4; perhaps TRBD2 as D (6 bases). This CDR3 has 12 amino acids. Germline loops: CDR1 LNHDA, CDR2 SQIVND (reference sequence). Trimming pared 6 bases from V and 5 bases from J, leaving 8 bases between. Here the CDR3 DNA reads TGTGCCAGTAGCCCGGGGGAAAACATTCAGTACTTC. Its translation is CASSPGENIQYF.

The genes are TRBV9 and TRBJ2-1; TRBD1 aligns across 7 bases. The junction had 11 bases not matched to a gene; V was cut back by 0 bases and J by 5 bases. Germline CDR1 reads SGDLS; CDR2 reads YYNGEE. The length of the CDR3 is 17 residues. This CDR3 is CASSVARDRDQNNEQFF. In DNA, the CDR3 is TGTGCCAGCAGCGTAGCGCGTGACAGGGACCAGAACAATGAGCAGTTCTTC.

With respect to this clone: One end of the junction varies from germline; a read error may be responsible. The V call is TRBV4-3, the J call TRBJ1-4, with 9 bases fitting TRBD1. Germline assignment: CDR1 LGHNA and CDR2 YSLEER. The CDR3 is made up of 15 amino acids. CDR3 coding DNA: TGCGCCAGCAGCCCAGCCGGGACAGGGAATGAAAAACTGCTTTTT. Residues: CASSPAGTGNEKLLF.

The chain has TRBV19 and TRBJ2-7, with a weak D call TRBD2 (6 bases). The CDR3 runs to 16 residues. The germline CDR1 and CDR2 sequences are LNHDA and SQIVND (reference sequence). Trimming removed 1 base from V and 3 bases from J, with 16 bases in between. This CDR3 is CASSIAGSGANYEQYF. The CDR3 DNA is TGTGCCAGTAGTATAGCCGGTAGCGGAGCTAACTACGAGCAGTACTTC.

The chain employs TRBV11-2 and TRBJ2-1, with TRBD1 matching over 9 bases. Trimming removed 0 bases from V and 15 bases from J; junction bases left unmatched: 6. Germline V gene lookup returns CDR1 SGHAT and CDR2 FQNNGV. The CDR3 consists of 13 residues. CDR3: CASSLDGAGQGFF. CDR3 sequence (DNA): TGTGCCAGCAGCTTAGACGGGGCGGGACAGGGGTTCTTC. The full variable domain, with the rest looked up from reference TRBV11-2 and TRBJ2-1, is EAGVAQSPRYKIIEKRQSVAFWCNPISGHATLYWYQQILGQGPKLLIQFQNNGVVDDSQLPKDRFSAERLKGVDSTLKIQPAKLEDSAVYLCASSLDGAGQGFFGPGTRLTVL.

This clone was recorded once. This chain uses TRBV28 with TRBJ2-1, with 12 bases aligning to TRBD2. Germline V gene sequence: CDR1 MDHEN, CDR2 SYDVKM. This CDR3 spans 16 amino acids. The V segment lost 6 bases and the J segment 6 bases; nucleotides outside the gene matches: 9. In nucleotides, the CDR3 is TGTGCCAGCAGATCCGGACTAGCGGGATCTACCAATGAGCAGTTCTTC. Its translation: CASRSGLAGSTNEQFF.

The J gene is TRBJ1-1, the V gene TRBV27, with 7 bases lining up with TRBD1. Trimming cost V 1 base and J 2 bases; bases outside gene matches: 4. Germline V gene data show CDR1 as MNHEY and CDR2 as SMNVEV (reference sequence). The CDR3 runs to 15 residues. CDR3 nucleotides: TGTGCCAGCAGTTTATACAGGGGCGGTAACACTGAAGCTTTCTTT. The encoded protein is CASSLYRGGNTEAFF.

The CDR3 sequence is CASSTRQGKTEAFF. The CDR3 DNA reads as TGTGCCAGCAGCACAAGACAGGGGAAGACTGAAGCTTTCTTT. The chain carries TRBV7-2 and TRBJ1-1; 8 positions match TRBD1. With 5 bases clipped from V and 5 bases from J, the junction kept 7 bases outside the gene matches. This CDR3 region has 14 residues. Germline V gene sequence: CDR1 SGHTA, CDR2 FQGNSA.

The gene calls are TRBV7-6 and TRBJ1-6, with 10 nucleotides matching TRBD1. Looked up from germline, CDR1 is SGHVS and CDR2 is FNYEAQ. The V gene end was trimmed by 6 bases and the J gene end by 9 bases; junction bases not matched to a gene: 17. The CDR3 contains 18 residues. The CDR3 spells CASSSSPSDRGLSSPLHF. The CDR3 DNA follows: TGTGCCAGCAGTTCATCCCCTTCCGACAGGGGGCTAAGTTCACCCCTCCACTTT.

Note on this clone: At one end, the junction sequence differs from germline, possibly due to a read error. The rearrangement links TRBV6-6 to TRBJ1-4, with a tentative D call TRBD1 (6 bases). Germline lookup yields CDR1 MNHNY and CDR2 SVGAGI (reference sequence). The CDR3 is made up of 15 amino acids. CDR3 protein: CASSYLQGESEKLLF. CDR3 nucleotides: TGTGCCAGCAGTTACTTACAGGGAGAAAGTGAAAAACTGCTTTTT.

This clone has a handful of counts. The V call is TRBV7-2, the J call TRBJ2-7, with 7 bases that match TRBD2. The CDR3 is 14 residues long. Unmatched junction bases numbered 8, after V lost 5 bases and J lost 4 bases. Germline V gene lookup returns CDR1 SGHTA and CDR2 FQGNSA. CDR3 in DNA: TGTGCCAGCAGCCCCAGCGGAGCGGGATACGAGCAGTACTTC. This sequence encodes CASSPSGAGYEQYF. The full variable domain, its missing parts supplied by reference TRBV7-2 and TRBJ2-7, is GAGVSQSPSNKVTEKGKDVELRCDPISGHTALYWYRQSLGQGLEFLIYFQGNSAPDKSGLPSDRFSAERTGGSVSTLTIQRTQQEDSAVYLCASSPSGAGYEQYFGPGTRLTVT.

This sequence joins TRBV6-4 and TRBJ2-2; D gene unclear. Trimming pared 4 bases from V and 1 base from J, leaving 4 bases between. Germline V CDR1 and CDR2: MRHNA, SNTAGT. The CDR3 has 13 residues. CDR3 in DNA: TGTGCCAGCAGTGTCGGGAACACCGGGGAGCTGTTTTTT. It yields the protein CASSVGNTGELFF.

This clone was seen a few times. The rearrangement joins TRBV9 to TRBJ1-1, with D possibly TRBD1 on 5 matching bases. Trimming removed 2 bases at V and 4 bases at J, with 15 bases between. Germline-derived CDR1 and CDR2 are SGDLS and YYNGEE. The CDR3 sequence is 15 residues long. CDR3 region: CASSVQGGIGTEAFF. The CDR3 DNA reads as TGTGCCAGCAGCGTCCAGGGAGGGATAGGCACTGAAGCTTTCTTT.

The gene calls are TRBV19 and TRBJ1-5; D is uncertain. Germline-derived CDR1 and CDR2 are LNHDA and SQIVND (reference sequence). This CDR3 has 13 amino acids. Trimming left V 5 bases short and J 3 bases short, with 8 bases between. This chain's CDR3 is CASSLSVNQPQHF. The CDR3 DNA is TGTGCCAGTAGTCTGTCGGTCAATCAGCCCCAGCATTTT.

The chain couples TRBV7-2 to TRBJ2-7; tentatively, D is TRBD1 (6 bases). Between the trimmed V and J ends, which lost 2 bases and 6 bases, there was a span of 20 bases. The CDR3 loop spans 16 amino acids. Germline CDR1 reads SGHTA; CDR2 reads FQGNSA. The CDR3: CASSLMGLGQGREQYF. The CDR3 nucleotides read TGTGCCAGCAGCTTAATGGGTTTAGGGCAGGGGCGCGAGCAGTACTTC. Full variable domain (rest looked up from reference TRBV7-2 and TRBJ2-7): GAGVSQSPSNKVTEKGKDVELRCDPISGHTALYWYRQSLGQGLEFLIYFQGNSAPDKSGLPSDRFSAERTGGSVSTLTIQRTQQEDSAVYLCASSLMGLGQGREQYFGPGTRLTVT.

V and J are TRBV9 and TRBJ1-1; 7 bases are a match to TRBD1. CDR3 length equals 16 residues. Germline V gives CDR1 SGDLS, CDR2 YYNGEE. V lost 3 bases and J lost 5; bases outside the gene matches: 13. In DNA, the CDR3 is TGTGCCAGCAGCGCCGACAGGGAACCCTCGTGGACTGAAGCTTTCTTT. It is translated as CASSADREPSWTEAFF.